The entry below describes one T cell receptor (beta chain). Its antigen is not identified. The CDR3 loop spans 19 amino acids. The trim removed 3 bases at V and 0 bases at J, leaving 8 bases unmatched. Germline V gives CDR1 KGHSH, CDR2 LQKENI. The sample is drawn from a study of cytotoxic CD8 clonotypes in ibrutinib-treated CLL. Overall study context: For this cohort, patients were about a dozen relapsed/refractory and some 15 treatment-naive, while under 18 were IGHV unmutated.

Points from the study as a whole: Starting clonality was above that of age-matched healthy donors and tracked circulating CD8+ T-cell counts. Clonality rose at ibrutinib response and fell back toward baseline at progression.

The intended depth for sequencing was 1 in 200,000 to 1 in 1 million T cells. Assay: immunoSEQ multiplex PCR; the TCRdb copy retains only in-frame clones and omits some. The data show 270,000 or so clones, 70% to 80% seen once. The material sequenced was PBMCs, taken at disease progression, from a patient treated with ibrutinib. The chain carries TRBV18 and TRBJ2-3; 14 nucleotides align to TRBD2. The receptor was derived from a human donor with chronic lymphocytic leukemia. The CDR3 coding sequence is TGTGCCAGCTCACCGACCCTGACTAGCGGGGGGGCTAGCACAGATACGCAGTATTTT. This codes for CASSPTLTSGGASTDTQYF.